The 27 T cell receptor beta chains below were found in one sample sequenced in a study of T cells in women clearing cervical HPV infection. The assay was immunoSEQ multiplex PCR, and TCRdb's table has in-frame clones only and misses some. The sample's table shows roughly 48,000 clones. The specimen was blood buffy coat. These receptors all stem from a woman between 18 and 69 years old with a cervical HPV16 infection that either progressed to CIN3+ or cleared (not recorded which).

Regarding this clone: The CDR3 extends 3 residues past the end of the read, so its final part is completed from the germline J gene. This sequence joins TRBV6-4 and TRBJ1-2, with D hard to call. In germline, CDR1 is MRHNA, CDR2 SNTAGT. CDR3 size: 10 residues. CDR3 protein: CASSDRGYTF. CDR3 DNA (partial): TGTGCCAGCAGTGACAGGGGC.

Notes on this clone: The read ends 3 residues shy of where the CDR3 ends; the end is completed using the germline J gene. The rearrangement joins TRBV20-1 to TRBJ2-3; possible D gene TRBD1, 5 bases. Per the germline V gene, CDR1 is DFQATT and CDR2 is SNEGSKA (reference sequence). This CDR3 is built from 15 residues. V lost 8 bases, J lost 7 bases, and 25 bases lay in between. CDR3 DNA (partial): TGCAGTTGCCTATTAGGTCAGGGCCCCGCAAATACG. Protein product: CSCLLGQGPANT. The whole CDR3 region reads CSCLLGQGPANTQYF.

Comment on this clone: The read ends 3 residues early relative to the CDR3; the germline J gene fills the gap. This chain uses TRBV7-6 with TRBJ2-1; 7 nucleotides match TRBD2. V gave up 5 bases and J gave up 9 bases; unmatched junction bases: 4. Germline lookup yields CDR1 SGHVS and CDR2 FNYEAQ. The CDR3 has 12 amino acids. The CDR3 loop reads CASSRAGLEQFF. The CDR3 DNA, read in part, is TGTGCCAGCAGCCGAGCGGGGCTTGAG. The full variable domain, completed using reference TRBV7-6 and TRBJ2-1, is GAGVSQSPRYKVTKRGQDVALRCDPISGHVSLYWYRQALGQGPEFLTYFNYEAQQDKSGLPNDRFSAERPEGSISTLTIQRTEQRDSAMYRCASSRAGLEQFFGPGTRLTVL.

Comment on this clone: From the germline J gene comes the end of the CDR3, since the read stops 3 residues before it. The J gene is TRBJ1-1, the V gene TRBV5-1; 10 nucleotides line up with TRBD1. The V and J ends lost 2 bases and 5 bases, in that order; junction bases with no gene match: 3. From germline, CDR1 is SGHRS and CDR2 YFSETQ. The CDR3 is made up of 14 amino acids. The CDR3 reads CASSFRQGATEAFF. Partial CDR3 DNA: TGCGCCAGCAGCTTCCGACAGGGGGCGACTGAA.

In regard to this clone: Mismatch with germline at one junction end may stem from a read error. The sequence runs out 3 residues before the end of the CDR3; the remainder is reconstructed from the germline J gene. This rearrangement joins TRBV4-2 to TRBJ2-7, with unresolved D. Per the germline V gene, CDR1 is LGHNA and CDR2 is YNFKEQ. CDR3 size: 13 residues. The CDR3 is CASSQGVTYEQYF. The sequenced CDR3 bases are TGCGCCAGCAGCCAAGGCGTCACCTACGAG.

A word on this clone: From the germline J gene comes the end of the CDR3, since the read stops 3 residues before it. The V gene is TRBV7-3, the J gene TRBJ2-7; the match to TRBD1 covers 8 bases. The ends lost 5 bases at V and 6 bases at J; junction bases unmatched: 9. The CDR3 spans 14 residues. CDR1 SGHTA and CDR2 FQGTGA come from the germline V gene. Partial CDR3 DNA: TGTGCCAGCAGCCCAACAGGGGGAATGGGCGAG. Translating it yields CASSPTGGMGE. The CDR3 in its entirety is CASSPTGGMGEQYF. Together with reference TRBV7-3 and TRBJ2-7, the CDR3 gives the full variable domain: GAGVSQTPSNKVTEKGKYVELRCDPISGHTALYWYRQSLGQGPEFLIYFQGTGAADDSGLPNDRFFAVRPEGSVSTLKIQRTERGDSAVYLCASSPTGGMGEQYFGPGTRLTVT.

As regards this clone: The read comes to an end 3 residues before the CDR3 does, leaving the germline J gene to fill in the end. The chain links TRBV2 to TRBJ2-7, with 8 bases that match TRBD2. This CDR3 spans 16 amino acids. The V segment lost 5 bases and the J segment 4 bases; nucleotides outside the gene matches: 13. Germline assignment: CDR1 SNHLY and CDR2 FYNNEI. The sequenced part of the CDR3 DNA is TGTGCCAGCAGTCGAAGCAACCAGCGGGGGAAGTACGAG. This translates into CASSRSNQRGKYE. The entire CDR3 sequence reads CASSRSNQRGKYEQYF.

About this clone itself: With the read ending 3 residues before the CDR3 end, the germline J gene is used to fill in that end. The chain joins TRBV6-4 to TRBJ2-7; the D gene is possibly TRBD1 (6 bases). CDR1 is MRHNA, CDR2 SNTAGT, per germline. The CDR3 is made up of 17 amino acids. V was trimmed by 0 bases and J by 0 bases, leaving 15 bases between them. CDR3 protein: CASSDSRSRQASYEQYF. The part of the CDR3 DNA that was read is TGTGCCAGCAGTGACTCGAGATCGAGACAGGCCTCCTACGAG.

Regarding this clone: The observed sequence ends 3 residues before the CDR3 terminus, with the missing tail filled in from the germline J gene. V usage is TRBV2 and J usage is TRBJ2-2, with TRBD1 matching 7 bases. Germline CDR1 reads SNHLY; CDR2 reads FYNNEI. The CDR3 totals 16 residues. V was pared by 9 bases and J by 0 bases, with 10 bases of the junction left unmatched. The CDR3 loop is CASNDPGGSNTGELFF. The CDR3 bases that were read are TGTGCCAGTAATGACCCAGGGGGTTCGAACACCGGGGAG. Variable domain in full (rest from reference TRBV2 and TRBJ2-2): EPEVTQTPSHQVTQMGQEVILRCVPISNHLYFYWYRQILGQKVEFLVSFYNNEISEKSEIFDDQFSVERPDGSNFTLKIRSTKLEDSAMYFCASNDPGGSNTGELFFGEGSRLTVL.

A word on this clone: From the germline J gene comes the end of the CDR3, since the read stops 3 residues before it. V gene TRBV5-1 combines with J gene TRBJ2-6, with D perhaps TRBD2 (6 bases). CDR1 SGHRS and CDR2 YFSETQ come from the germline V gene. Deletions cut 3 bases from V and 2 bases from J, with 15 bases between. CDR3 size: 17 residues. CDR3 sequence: CASSSIGTETGANVLTF. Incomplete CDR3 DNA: TGCGCCAGCAGCTCAATTGGGACTGAAACTGGGGCCAACGTC.

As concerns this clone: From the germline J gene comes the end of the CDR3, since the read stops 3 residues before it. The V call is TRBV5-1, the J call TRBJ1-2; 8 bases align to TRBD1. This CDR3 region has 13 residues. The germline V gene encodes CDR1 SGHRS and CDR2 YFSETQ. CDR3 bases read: TGCGCCAGCAGCCGGACAGGGAGAGGCGGC. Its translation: CASSRTGRGG. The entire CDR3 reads CASSRTGRGGYTF.

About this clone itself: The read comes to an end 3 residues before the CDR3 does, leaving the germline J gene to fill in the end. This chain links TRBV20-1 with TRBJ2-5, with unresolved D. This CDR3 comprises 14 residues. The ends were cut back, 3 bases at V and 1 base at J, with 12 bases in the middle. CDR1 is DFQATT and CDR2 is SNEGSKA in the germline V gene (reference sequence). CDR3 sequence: CSARLPPIQETQYF. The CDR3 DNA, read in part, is TGCAGTGCTAGGCTACCTCCTATCCAAGAGACC.

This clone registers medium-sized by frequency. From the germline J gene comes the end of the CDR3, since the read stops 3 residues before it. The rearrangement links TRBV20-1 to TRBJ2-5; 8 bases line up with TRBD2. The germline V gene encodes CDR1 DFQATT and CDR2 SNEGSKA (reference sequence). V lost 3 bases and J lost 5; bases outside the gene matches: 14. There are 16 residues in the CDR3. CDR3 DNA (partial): TGCAGTGCTAGTTGGGAACTAGCGGAGGCGGGGGAGACC. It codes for CSASWELAEAGET. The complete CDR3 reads CSASWELAEAGETQYF.

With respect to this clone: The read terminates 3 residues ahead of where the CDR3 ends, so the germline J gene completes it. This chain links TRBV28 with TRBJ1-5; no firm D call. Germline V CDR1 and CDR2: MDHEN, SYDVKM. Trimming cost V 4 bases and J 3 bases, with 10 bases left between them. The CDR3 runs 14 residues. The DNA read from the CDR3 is TGTGCCAGCAGTTCCGGGTGGGTCAATCAGCCC. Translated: CASSSGWVNQP. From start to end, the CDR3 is CASSSGWVNQPQHF.

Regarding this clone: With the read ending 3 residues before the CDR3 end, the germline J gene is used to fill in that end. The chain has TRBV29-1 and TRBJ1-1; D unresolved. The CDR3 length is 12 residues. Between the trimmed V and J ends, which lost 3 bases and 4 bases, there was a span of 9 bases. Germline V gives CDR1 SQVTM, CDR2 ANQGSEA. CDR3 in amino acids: CSVERSTTEAFF. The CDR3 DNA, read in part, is TGCAGCGTTGAGAGGTCCACCACTGAA.

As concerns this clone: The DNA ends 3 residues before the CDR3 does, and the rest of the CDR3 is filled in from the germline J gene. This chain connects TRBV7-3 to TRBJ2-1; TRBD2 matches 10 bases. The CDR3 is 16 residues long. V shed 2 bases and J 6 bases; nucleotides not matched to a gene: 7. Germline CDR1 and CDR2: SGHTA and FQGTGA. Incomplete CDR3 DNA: TGTGCCAGCAGCTTATATAGCGGGGGGCTTATCAATGAG. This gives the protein CASSLYSGGLINE. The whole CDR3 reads CASSLYSGGLINEQFF. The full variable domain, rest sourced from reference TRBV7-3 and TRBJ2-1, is GAGVSQTPSNKVTEKGKYVELRCDPISGHTALYWYRQSLGQGPEFLIYFQGTGAADDSGLPNDRFFAVRPEGSVSTLKIQRTERGDSAVYLCASSLYSGGLINEQFFGPGTRLTVL.

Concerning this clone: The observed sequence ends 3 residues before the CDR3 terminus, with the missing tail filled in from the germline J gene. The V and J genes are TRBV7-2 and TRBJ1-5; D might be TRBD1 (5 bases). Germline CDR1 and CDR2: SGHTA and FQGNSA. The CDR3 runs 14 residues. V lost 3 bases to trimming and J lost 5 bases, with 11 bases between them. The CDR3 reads CASSLSARDQPQHF. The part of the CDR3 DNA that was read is TGTGCCAGCAGCTTGAGCGCCAGGGATCAGCCC.

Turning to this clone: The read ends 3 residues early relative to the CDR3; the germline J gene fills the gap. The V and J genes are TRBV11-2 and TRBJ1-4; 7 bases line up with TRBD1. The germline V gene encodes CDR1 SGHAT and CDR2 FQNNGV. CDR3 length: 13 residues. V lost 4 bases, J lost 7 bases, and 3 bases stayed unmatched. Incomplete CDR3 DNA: TGTGCCAGCAGCTCCCACAGGGGTGAAAAA. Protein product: CASSSHRGEK. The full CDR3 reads CASSSHRGEKLFF.

The CDR3 sequence: CASSPSKASGNYNEQFF. The sequenced CDR3 bases are TGTGCCAGCTCACCGTCGAAGGCTAGCGGGAACTACAATGAG. V gene TRBV18 combines with J gene TRBJ2-1; 9 bases line up with TRBD2. The read terminates 3 residues ahead of where the CDR3 ends, so the germline J gene completes it. CDR1 is KGHSH and CDR2 is LQKENI in the germline V gene. V lost 3 bases to trimming and J lost 3 bases; unmatched junction nucleotides: 9. The CDR3 covers 17 residues.

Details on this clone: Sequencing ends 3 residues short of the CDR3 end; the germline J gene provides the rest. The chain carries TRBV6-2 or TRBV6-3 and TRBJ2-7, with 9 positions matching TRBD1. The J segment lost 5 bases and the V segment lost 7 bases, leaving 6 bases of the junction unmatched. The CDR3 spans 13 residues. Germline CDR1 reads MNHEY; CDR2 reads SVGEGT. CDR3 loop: CASTRDREHEQYF. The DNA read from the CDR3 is TGTGCCAGCACCCGGGACAGGGAACACGAG.

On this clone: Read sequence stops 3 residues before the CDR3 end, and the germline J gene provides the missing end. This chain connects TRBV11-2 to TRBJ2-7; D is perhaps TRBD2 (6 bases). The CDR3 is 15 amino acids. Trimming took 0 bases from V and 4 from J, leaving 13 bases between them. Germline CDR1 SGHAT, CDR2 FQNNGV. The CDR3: CASSLDWGVGYEQYF. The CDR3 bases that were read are TGTGCCAGCAGCTTAGATTGGGGGGTAGGTTACGAG.

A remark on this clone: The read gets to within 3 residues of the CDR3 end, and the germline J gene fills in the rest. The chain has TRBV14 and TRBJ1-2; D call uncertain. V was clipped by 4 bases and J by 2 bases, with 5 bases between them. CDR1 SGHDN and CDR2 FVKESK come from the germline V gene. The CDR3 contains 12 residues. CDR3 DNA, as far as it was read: TGTGCCAGCAGCCCCCGGAACTATGGC. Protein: CASSPRNYG. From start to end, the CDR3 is CASSPRNYGYTF.

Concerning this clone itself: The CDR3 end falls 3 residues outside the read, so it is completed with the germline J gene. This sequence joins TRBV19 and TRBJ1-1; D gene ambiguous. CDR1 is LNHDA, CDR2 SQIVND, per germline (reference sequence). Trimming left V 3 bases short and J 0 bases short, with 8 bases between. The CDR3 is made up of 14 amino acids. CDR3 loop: CASSIRGMNTEAFF. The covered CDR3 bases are TGTGCCAGTAGTATTCGGGGTATGAACACTGAA.

The CDR3 bases that were read are TGTGCCAGCAGTCTCGGCGGGACCTACGAG. Protein sequence: CASSLGGTYE. The CDR3 in full is CASSLGGTYEQYF. The genes are TRBV13 and TRBJ2-7; TRBD2 is a possible D gene (6 bases). The read ends 3 residues shy of where the CDR3 ends; the end is completed using the germline J gene. The V end was cut by 6 bases, the J end by 2 bases, with 11 bases between. CDR3 length: 13 residues. CDR1 PRHDT and CDR2 FYEKMQ come from the germline V gene (reference sequence). Together with reference TRBV13 and TRBJ2-7, the CDR3 gives the full variable domain: AAGVIQSPRHLIKEKRETATLKCYPIPRHDTVYWYQQGPGQDPQFLISFYEKMQSDKGSIPDRFSAQQFSDYHSELNMSSLELGDSALYFCASSLGGTYEQYFGPGTRLTVT.

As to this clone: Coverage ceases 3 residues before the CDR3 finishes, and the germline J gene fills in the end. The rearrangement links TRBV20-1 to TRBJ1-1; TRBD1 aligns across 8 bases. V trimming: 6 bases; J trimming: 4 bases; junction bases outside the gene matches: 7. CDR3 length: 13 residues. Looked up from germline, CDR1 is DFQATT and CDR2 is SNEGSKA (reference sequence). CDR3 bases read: TGCAGTGCGCCCCGACAGGGGCGCACTGAA. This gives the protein CSAPRQGRTE. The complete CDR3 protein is CSAPRQGRTEAFF.

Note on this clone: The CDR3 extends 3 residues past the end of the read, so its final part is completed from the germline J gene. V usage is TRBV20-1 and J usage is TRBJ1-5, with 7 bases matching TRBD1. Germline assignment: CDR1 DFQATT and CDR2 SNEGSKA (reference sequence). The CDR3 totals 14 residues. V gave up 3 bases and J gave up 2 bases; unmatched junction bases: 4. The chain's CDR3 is CSASPDRGNQPQHF. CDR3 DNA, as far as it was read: TGCAGTGCTAGTCCCGACAGGGGCAATCAGCCC.

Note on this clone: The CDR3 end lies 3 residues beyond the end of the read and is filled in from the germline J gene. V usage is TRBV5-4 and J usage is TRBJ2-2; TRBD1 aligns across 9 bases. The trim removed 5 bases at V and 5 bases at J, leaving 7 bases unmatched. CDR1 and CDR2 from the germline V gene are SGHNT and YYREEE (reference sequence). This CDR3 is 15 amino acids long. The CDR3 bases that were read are TGTGCCAGCAGTTCCGACAGGGGGAGGACCGGGGAG. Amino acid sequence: CASSSDRGRTGE. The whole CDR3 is CASSSDRGRTGELFF.